This T cell receptor (beta chain) originates from a study of graft-versus-host responses after intestinal transplantation. In the study overall: Recipients underwent multivisceral, liver-intestinal, or isolated intestinal transplants.

Profiled with immunoSEQ multiplex PCR; TCRdb holds only in-frame clones, not every one. The data contain more than 15,000 clones, 30% to 40% of them seen just once; the ten biggest clones take up over 3%. Co-plating was performed using roughly 200,000 CFSE-labeled responder cells and roughly 200,000 irradiated, violet-dye-labeled stimulator cells. Responder cells that were proliferating and CFSE-low, both CD3+CD4+ and CD3+CD8+, were sorted after the reaction. Broader study findings: The presence of high graft-versus-host to host-versus-graft clonal ratios in allografts characterized patients with graft-donor T cell macrochimerism. Peak levels of circulating GvH clones tracked with early post-transplant HvG declines.

Germline V gene lookup returns CDR1 SGHDT and CDR2 YYEEEE. The CDR3 is 18 amino acids. V lost 0 bases, J lost 0 bases, and 15 bases lay in between. The chain carries TRBV5-6 and TRBJ2-2; the D gene is possibly TRBD2 (5 bases). The sample was alloreactive CD8+ T cells from a mixed lymphocyte reaction culture, taken before intestinal transplant. Subset of the sample: CFSE-low proliferating T cells sorted from roughly 6-day pre-transplant mixed lymphocyte reaction (GvH or HvG direction). This TCR came from a human patient who received an intestinal transplant. DNA of the CDR3: TGTGCCAGCAGCTTGGTAGGGTGGGAGTACTCGAACACCGGGGAGCTGTTTTTT. Its translation: CASSLVGWEYSNTGELFF.